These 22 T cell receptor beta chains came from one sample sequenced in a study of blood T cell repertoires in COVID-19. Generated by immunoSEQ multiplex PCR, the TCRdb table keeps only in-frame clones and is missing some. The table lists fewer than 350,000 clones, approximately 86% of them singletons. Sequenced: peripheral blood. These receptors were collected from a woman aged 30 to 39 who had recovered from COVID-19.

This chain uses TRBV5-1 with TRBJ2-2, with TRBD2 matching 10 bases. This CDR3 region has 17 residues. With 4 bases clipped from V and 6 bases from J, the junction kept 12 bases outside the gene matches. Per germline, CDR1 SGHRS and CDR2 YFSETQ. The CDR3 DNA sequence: TGCGCCAGCAGCCCGGAGGGGCTAGCGGGGGCACCCGGGGAGCTGTTTTTT. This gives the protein CASSPEGLAGAPGELFF.

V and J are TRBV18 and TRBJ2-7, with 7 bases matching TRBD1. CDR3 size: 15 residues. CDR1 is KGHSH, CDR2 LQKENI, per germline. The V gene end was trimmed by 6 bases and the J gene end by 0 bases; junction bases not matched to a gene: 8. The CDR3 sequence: CASSYTRDSSYEQYF. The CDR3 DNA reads TGTGCCAGCTCTTACACCCGGGACAGCTCCTACGAGCAGTACTTC.

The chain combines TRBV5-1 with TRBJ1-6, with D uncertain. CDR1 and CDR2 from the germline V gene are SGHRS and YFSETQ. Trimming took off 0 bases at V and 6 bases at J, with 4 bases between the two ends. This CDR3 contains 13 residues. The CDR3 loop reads CASSLAGNSPLHF. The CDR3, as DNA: TGCGCCAGCAGCTTGGCCGGTAATTCACCCCTCCACTTT.

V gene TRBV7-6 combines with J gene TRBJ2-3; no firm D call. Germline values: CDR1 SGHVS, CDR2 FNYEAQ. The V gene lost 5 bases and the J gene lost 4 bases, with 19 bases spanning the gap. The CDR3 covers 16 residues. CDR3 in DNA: TGTGCCAGCAGCCCCAGAGGCCAAGGAGTCGCAGATACGCAGTATTTT. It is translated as CASSPRGQGVADTQYF.

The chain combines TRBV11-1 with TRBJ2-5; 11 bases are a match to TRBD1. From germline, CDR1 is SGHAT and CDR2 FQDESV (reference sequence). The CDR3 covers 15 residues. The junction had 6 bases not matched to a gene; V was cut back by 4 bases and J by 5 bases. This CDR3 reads CASSWGTGGRETQYF. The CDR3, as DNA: TGTGCCAGCAGCTGGGGGACAGGGGGAAGGGAGACCCAGTACTTC.

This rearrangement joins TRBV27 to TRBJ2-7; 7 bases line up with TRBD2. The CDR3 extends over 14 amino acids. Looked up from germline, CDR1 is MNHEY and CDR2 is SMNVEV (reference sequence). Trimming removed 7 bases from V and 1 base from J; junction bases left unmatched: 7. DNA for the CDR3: TGTGCCAGCAAAAACGAGCGGGGATCCTACGAGCAGTACTTC. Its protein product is CASKNERGSYEQYF.

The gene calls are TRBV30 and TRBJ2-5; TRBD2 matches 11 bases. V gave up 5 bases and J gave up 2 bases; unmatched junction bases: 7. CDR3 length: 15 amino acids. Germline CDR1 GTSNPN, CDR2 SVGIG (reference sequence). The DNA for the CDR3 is TGTGCCTGGTCTCCTTTAGCGGGGGGGCAAGAGACCCAGTACTTC. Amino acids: CAWSPLAGGQETQYF.

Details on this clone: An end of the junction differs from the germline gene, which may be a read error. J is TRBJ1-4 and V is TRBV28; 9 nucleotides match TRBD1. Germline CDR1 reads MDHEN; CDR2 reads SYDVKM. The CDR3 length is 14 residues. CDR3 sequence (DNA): TGTGCCACCACCTCACAGGGGGCTAAGGAAAAACTGTTTTTT. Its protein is CATTSQGAKEKLFF. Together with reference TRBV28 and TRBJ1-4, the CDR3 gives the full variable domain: DVKVTQSSRYLVKRTGEKVFLECVQDMDHENMFWYRQDPGLGLRLIYFSYDVKMKEKGDIPEGYSVSREKKERFSLILESASTNQTSMYLCATTSQGAKEKLFFGSGTQLSVL.

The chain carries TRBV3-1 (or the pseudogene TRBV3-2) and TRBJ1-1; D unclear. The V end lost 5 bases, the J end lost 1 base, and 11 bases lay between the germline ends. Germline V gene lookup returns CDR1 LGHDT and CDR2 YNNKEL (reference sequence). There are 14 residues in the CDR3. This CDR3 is CASSVNRQNTEAFF. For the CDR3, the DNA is TGTGCCAGCAGCGTAAACCGACAGAACACTGAAGCTTTCTTT.

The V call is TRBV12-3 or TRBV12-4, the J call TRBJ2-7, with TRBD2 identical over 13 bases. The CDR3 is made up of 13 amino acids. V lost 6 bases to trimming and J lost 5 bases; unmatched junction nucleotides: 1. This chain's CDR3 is CASSGTSGNEQYF. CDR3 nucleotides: TGTGCCAGCAGCGGGACTAGCGGGAACGAGCAGTACTTC.

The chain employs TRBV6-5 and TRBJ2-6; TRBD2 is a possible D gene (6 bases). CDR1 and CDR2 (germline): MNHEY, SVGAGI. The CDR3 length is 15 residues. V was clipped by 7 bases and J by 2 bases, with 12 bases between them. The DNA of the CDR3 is TGTGCCAGCATCGGGGGTCGGGCTGGGGCCAACGTCCTGACTTTC. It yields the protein CASIGGRAGANVLTF.

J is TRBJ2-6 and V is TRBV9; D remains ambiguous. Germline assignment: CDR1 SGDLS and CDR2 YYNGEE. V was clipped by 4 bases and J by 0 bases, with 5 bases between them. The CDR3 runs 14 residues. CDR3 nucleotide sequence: TGTGCCAGCAGCCCTTACTCTGGGGCCAACGTCCTGACTTTC. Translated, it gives CASSPYSGANVLTF.

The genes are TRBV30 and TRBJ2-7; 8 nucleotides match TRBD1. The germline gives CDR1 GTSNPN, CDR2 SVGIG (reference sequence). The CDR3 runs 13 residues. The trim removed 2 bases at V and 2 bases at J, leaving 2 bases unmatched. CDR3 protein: CAWSTDRAYEQYF. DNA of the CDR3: TGTGCCTGGAGTACGGACAGGGCCTACGAGCAGTACTTC.

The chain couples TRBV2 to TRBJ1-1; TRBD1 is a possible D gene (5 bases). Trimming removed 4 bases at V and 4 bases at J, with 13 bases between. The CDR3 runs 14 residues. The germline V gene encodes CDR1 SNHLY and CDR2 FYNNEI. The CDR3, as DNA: TGTGCCAGCAGTGCTGAAAGGGGAGGCACTGAAGCTTTCTTT. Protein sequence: CASSAERGGTEAFF.

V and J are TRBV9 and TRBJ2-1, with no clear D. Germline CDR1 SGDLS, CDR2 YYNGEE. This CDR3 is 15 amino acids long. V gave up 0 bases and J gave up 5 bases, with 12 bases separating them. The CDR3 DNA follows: TGTGCCAGCAGCGTAGAAGGAGTAGCACACAATGAGCAGTTCTTC. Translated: CASSVEGVAHNEQFF.

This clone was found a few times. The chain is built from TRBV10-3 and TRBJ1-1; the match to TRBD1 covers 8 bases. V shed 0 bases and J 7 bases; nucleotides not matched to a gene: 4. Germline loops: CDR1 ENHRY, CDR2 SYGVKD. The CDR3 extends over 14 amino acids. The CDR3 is CAISESRDRSEAFF. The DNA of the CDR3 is TGTGCCATCAGTGAGTCCCGGGACAGGAGTGAAGCTTTCTTT.

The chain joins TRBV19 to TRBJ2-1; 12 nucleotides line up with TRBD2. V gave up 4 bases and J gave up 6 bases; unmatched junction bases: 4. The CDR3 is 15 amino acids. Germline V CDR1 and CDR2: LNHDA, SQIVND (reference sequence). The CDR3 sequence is CASSKTSGSANEQFF. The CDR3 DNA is TGTGCCAGTAGTAAGACTAGCGGGAGTGCCAATGAGCAGTTCTTC.

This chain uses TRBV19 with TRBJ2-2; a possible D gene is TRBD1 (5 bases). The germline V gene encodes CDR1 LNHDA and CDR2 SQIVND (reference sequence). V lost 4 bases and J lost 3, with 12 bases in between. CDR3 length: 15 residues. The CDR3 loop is CASSSQTEYTGELFF. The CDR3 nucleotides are TGTGCCAGTAGTAGCCAGACAGAGTACACCGGGGAGCTGTTTTTT.

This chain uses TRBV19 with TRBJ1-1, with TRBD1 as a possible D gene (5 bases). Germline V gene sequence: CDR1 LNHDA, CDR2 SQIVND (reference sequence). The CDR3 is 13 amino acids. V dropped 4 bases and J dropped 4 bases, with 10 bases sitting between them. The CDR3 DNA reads TGTGCCAGTAGTAGACAGACGGGCACTGAAGCTTTCTTT. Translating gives CASSRQTGTEAFF.

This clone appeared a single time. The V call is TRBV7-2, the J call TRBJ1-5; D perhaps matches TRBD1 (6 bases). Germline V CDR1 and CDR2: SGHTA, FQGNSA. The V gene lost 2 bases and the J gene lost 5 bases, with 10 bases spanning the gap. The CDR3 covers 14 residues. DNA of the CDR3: TGTGCCAGCAGCTTACGGGGGGGCTATCAGCCCCAGCATTTT. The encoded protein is CASSLRGGYQPQHF. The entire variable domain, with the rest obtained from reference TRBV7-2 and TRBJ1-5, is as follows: GAGVSQSPSNKVTEKGKDVELRCDPISGHTALYWYRQSLGQGLEFLIYFQGNSAPDKSGLPSDRFSAERTGGSVSTLTIQRTQQEDSAVYLCASSLRGGYQPQHFGDGTRLSIL.

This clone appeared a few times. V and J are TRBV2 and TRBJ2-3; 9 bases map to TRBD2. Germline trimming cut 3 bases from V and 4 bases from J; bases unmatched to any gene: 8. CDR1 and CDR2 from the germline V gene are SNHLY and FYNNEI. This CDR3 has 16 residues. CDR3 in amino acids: CASSEFRGRDPDTQYF. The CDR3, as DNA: TGTGCCAGCAGTGAGTTTCGCGGGAGGGATCCAGATACGCAGTATTTT.

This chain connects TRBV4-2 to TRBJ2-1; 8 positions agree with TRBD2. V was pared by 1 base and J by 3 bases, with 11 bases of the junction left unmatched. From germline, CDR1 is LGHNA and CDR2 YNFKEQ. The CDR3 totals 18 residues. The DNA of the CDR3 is TGTGCCAGCAGCCAAGGCCCTGGACTAGCCGTGGGCTACAATGAGCAGTTCTTC. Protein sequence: CASSQGPGLAVGYNEQFF.